The present entry profiles one T cell receptor beta chain with its context. This sample was included in a study of T-cell memory formation after mild COVID-19. Trimming pared 1 base from V and 1 base from J, leaving 8 bases between. This CDR3 comprises 13 residues. Germline CDR1 is DFQATT and CDR2 is SNEGSKA (reference sequence). TCRdb called the 5' RACE reads again in MiXCR, with one record for every CDR3 protein. The sample records under 50,000 distinct CDR3 sequences, roughly a quarter being singletons. V is TRBV20-1 and J is TRBJ2-7; D perhaps matches TRBD2 (5 bases). Sequencing used PBMCs or a T cell subset sorted from them (not recorded which). The TCR sequence derives from a man younger than 30 who had mild COVID-19 (a few samples of this study predate the infection). Cell type and time point are not known. This CDR3 reads CSARARGSYEQYF. The CDR3 DNA reads as TGCAGTGCTAGAGCACGGGGATCCTACGAGCAGTACTTC.